This entry is about one T cell receptor (beta chain). The CDR3 covers 15 residues. Germline V lookup: CDR1 LGHNA, CDR2 YSLEER. V was shortened by 3 bases and J by 0 bases, with 11 bases between the two germline ends. The protocol was immunoSEQ multiplex PCR, while the TCRdb copy is restricted to in-frame clones and leaves out a portion. Here the sample spans over a million clones, about 76% being singletons. The donors, all of them Caucasian adults, lived in Nashville, Tennessee. This record belongs to a study of shared clonotypes between healthy human individuals. The chain recombines TRBV4-3 with TRBJ2-5, with D maybe TRBD2 (5 bases). Source material: memory CD4+ T cells sorted from blood. As for subset: CD45RA-negative fraction. The source is a man aged 18 to 35 in good health. The CDR3 nucleotides are TGCGCCAGCAGCCAGGAGGTGGACTACCAAGAGACCCAGTACTTC. Translating gives CASSQEVDYQETQYF.